This passage covers 13 T cell receptor beta chains from one sample sequenced in a study of blood T cell repertoires in COVID-19 (dated by TCRdb to about 2020). Receptor amplification or capture employed the immunoSEQ multiplex PCR assay. In TCRdb, the immuneACCESS table is reduced to in-frame sequences with V and J assigned. These tables do not hold every clone; where another copy was compared, an unresolved V gene accounts for under half, and the others remain unexplained. This sample lists over 150,000 clones; around 87% were detected once. The top ten clonotypes cover over 2% of the sample. Sequencing input: peripheral blood. The receptors derive from an elderly woman with COVID-19, enrolled during active disease.

This rearrangement joins TRBV5-1 to TRBJ2-7; 10 bases are a match to TRBD1. The CDR3 is 14 amino acids. With V trimmed by 0 bases and J by 6 bases, 3 bases remained unmatched. CDR1 is SGHRS and CDR2 is YFSETQ in the germline V gene. CDR3 protein: CASSLGTGGFEQYF. CDR3 nucleotide sequence: TGCGCCAGCAGCTTGGGGACAGGGGGGTTCGAGCAGTACTTC.

The rearrangement uses TRBV27 and TRBJ1-5; perhaps TRBD1 as D (6 bases). This CDR3 is built from 16 residues. CDR1 is MNHEY, CDR2 SMNVEV, per germline (reference sequence). V lost 5 bases and J lost 6, with 20 bases in between. The CDR3 DNA reads TGTGCCAGCAGTATGGGGGCGCAGAACCCAAGTCAGCCCCAGCATTTT. Its translation is CASSMGAQNPSQPQHF.

The V call is TRBV19, the J call TRBJ2-3; D perhaps matches TRBD1 (6 bases). Germline V gene sequence: CDR1 LNHDA, CDR2 SQIVND (reference sequence). Trimming cost V 5 bases and J 2 bases, with 11 bases left between them. The CDR3 has 14 residues. CDR3 in amino acids: CASSSRDITDTQYF. The CDR3 nucleotides are TGTGCCAGTAGTTCCCGGGACATCACAGATACGCAGTATTTT.

This chain links TRBV4-3 with TRBJ2-5, with 8 bases identical to TRBD1. J gave up 4 bases and V 1 base, and 11 bases lay outside the gene matches. There are 17 residues in the CDR3. Germline V gives CDR1 LGHNA, CDR2 YSLEER. CDR3 amino acids: CASSQGTLGQGSETQYF. CDR3 nucleotides: TGCGCCAGCAGCCAAGGGACCCTAGGACAGGGCTCAGAGACCCAGTACTTC.

This chain links TRBV4-2 with TRBJ2-1, with a weak D call TRBD2 (6 bases). Germline CDR1 reads LGHNA; CDR2 reads YNFKEQ. This CDR3 comprises 14 residues. V was pared by 0 bases and J by 11 bases, with 14 bases between. The CDR3 nucleotides are TGTGCCAGCAGCCAAGACGGGGGAGACCCAAAGCAGTTCTTC. Its protein is CASSQDGGDPKQFF.

The CDR3 sequence is CASSQGTRGTSQAHRETQYF. The CDR3 DNA is TGTGCCAGCAGCCAAGGGACCCGCGGGACTAGCCAAGCTCACAGGGAGACCCAGTACTTC. The chain links TRBV4-2 to TRBJ2-5; 9 nucleotides agree with TRBD2. V lost 1 base, J lost 5 bases, and 20 bases stayed unmatched. The CDR3 is made up of 20 amino acids. Germline V gene lookup returns CDR1 LGHNA and CDR2 YNFKEQ.

The chain uses TRBV19 and TRBJ2-7; the match to TRBD1 covers 9 bases. The CDR3 extends over 14 amino acids. V was clipped by 8 bases and J by 2 bases; unmatched bases: 7. In germline, CDR1 is LNHDA, CDR2 SQIVND (reference sequence). This chain's CDR3 is CASAGTGSPYEQYF. CDR3 DNA: TGTGCCAGTGCCGGGACAGGGTCTCCCTACGAGCAGTACTTC.

V usage is TRBV5-1 and J usage is TRBJ2-7; weak D call: TRBD2 (6 bases). Trimming left V 4 bases short and J 3 bases short, with 11 bases between. The germline V gene encodes CDR1 SGHRS and CDR2 YFSETQ. The CDR3 covers 13 residues. In nucleotides, the CDR3 is TGCGCCAGCAGCCCCTTCGGGGGCTACGAGCAGTACTTC. This codes for CASSPFGGYEQYF.

The chain links TRBV5-1 to TRBJ1-5, with 7 bases that match TRBD1. There are 14 residues in the CDR3. V was pared by 0 bases and J by 9 bases, with 6 bases of the junction left unmatched. Germline lookup yields CDR1 SGHRS and CDR2 YFSETQ. CDR3: CASSLGQGGSPQHF. The CDR3 DNA is TGCGCCAGCAGCTTGGGTCAGGGGGGATCGCCCCAGCATTTT.

This chain joins TRBV28 and TRBJ2-1; maybe TRBD1 (6 bases). The V gene's germline CDR1 is MDHEN and CDR2 SYDVKM. The CDR3 covers 14 residues. V was cut by 1 base and J by 7 bases, with 11 bases left in between. DNA of the CDR3: TGTGCCAGCAGTTTATTTACAGGGATGAATGAGCAGTTCTTC. The encoded protein is CASSLFTGMNEQFF.

Concerning this clone itself: One end of the junction fails to match germline, which may point to a read error. The genes are TRBV2 and TRBJ1-4, with 7 nucleotides matching TRBD1. The CDR3 loop spans 14 amino acids. CDR1 and CDR2 (germline): SNHLY, FYNNEI. The CDR3 here is CASREDRVNEKLFF. The CDR3 bases are TGTGCCAGCAGGGAAGACAGGGTGAATGAAAAACTGTTTTTT.

A few counts support this clone. The V gene is TRBV11-1, the J gene TRBJ2-7; 8 nucleotides line up with TRBD1. The CDR3 has 15 amino acids. Germline-derived CDR1 and CDR2 are SGHAT and FQDESV (reference sequence). V dropped 5 bases and J dropped 6; count of bases not matched to a gene: 12. CDR3: CASSARAGGRSEQYF. CDR3 nucleotide sequence: TGTGCCAGCAGCGCCCGGGCAGGGGGCCGGAGCGAGCAGTACTTC.

V usage is TRBV4-2 and J usage is TRBJ2-1; a weak D match, TRBD2 (5 bases). The germline V gene encodes CDR1 LGHNA and CDR2 YNFKEQ. V was shortened by 0 bases and J by 8 bases, with 8 bases between the two germline ends. The CDR3 sequence is 13 residues long. For the CDR3, the DNA is TGTGCCAGCAGCCAAGAATTTAGCGATGAGCAGTTCTTC. It yields the protein CASSQEFSDEQFF.